These 15 T cell receptor beta chains came from one sample sequenced in a study of T cells in Graves' hyperthyroidism and ophthalmopathy (dated by TCRdb to between 2019 and 2020). Library preparation used multiplex PCR. TCRdb names Illumina HiSeq 2000 as the instrument used. TCR beta CDR3 regions were amplified from RNA transcripts. The TCR CDR3 was subjected to a first round of RT-PCR using the HTBI primer set and the Qiagen OneStep RT-PCR kit. Through fastp at Q25 and MiXCR, TCRdb rebuilt clones from the public reads, retaining in-frame beta chains. Records with the same CDR3 protein are collapsed into one entry carrying the most frequent genes and DNA. Here the sample has about 640,000 distinct CDR3 sequences; less than 25% occur a single time. The top ten constitute roughly a third of the sample. Sequencing was carried out using blood. The receptors come from a man under 40 with Graves' ophthalmopathy.

This clonotype came up a few times. The gene calls are TRBV30 and TRBJ1-3, with D perhaps matching TRBD1 (5 bases). Trimming took 0 bases from V and 0 from J, leaving 15 bases between them. Germline V lookup: CDR1 GTSNPN, CDR2 SVGIG (reference sequence). This CDR3 contains 17 residues. The CDR3: CAWSVLARGPSGNTIYF. In DNA, the CDR3 is TGTGCCTGGAGTGTATTGGCGCGGGGACCCTCTGGAAACACCATATATTTT.

This clonotype was counted between two and nine times. This sequence joins TRBV30 and TRBJ2-1; TRBD2 might be the D (5 bases). Trimming pared 3 bases from V and 9 bases from J, leaving 18 bases between. The CDR3 covers 14 residues. The germline CDR1 and CDR2 sequences are GTSNPN and SVGIG (reference sequence). CDR3 in amino acids: CAWRSQAVSIEQFF. CDR3 DNA sequence: TGTGCCTGGAGATCCCAAGCGGTTTCGATTGAGCAGTTCTTC.

Many counts were recorded for this clonotype. This chain connects TRBV2 to TRBJ2-5; D gene unclear. CDR3 length: 14 amino acids. The V gene's germline CDR1 is SNHLY and CDR2 FYNNEI. V dropped 3 bases and J dropped 0 bases, with 8 bases sitting between them. CDR3 DNA: TGTGCCAGCAGTGAGGAATTGTACCAAGAGACCCAGTACTTC. Amino acid sequence: CASSEELYQETQYF.

This clonotype was counted at least ten times. The gene calls are TRBV5-1 and TRBJ1-1, with 10 positions matching TRBD1. After removal of 3 bases from V and 5 bases from J, the junction contained 4 bases not matched to a gene. The CDR3 spans 14 residues. Germline CDR1 reads SGHRS; CDR2 reads YFSETQ. This CDR3 is CASSSWDRGTEAFF. CDR3 sequence (DNA): TGCGCCAGCAGCTCTTGGGACAGGGGAACTGAAGCTTTCTTT.

The table lists this clonotype with many counts. The chain uses TRBV11-3 and TRBJ2-3, with D tentatively TRBD1 (6 bases). Germline CDR1 reads SGHNT; CDR2 reads YENEEA. Trimming pared 4 bases from V and 7 bases from J, leaving 15 bases between. This CDR3 is 14 amino acids long. The CDR3 reads CASSSSRDMNTQYF. The CDR3 bases are TGTGCCAGCAGCTCGTCCCGGGACATGAATACGCAGTATTTT. Based on the CDR3 plus reference TRBV11-3 and TRBJ2-3, the full variable domain is EAGVVQSPRYKIIEKKQPVAFWCNPISGHNTLYWYLQNLGQGPELLIRYENEEAVDDSQLPKDRFSAERLKGVDSTLKIQPAELGDSAVYLCASSSSRDMNTQYFGPGTRLTVL.

This clonotype was counted at least ten times. The V gene is TRBV12-3 or TRBV12-4, the J gene TRBJ2-7, with D tentatively TRBD1 (6 bases). With 7 bases removed from V and 5 bases from J, the gap between germline ends came to 18 bases. CDR3 size: 14 residues. Here the CDR3 DNA reads TGTGCCAGCACCCCCGATGGCAGGGGCCACGAGCAGTACTTC. Translating it yields CASTPDGRGHEQYF.

This clonotype was observed many times. The gene calls are TRBV12-3 or TRBV12-4 and TRBJ2-5; a possible D gene is TRBD1 (6 bases). The CDR3 spans 14 residues. The V and J ends lost 6 bases and 4 bases respectively, with 15 bases between them. DNA for the CDR3: TGTGCCAGCAGATCGACAGGCGGAGGAGAGACCCAGTACTTC. Translating it yields CASRSTGGGETQYF.

This clonotype was detected many times. The chain couples TRBV28 to TRBJ2-7, with 8 bases fitting TRBD1. Germline-derived CDR1 and CDR2 are MDHEN and SYDVKM. V lost 7 bases to trimming and J lost 9 bases; unmatched junction nucleotides: 14. CDR3 length: 14 residues. CDR3 DNA sequence: TGTGCCAGCATGGGAGGACAGGGTACTGTTAGGCAGTACTTC. Protein: CASMGGQGTVRQYF.

A few counts support this clonotype. The chain uses TRBV3-1 and TRBJ2-7, with TRBD2 matching over 11 bases. V lost 1 base to trimming and J lost 2 bases; unmatched junction nucleotides: 4. This CDR3 has 16 residues. Germline values: CDR1 LGHDT, CDR2 YNNKEL (reference sequence). CDR3 bases: TGTGCCAGCAGCCAAGGCTCTAGCGGGAGGCCCTACGAGCAGTACTTC. Its protein is CASSQGSSGRPYEQYF.

The rearrangement uses TRBV15 and TRBJ2-1; 12 bases map to TRBD2. Germline loops: CDR1 LNHNV, CDR2 YYDKDF (reference sequence). The V and J ends lost 3 bases and 4 bases, in that order; junction bases with no gene match: 7. The CDR3 totals 17 residues. For the CDR3, the DNA is TGTGCCACCAGCAGCTCCCGGGGACTAGCGGGTTACAATGAGCAGTTCTTC. Protein sequence: CATSSSRGLAGYNEQFF.

This clonotype occurred once. A read error is possible here, since a much larger clone lies one base away. The chain joins TRBV7-9 to TRBJ1-1, with 10 bases matching TRBD1. With 0 bases clipped from V and 1 base from J, the junction kept 2 bases outside the gene matches. This CDR3 comprises 16 residues. Germline CDR1 SEHNR, CDR2 FQNEAQ (reference sequence). CDR3 in amino acids: CASSLATGGRNTEAFF. The CDR3 region has the DNA TGTGCCAGCAGCTTAGCGACAGGGGGCAGGAACACTGAAGCTTTCTTT. The variable domain in full, completed from reference TRBV7-9 and TRBJ1-1, reads DTGVSQNPRHKITKRGQNVTFRCDPISEHNRLYWYRQTLGQGPEFLTYFQNEAQLEKSRLLSDRFSAERPKGSFSTLEIQRTEQGDSAMYLCASSLATGGRNTEAFFGQGTRLTVV.

This clonotype has just a few counts. The chain links TRBV29-1 to TRBJ2-2; 7 nucleotides match TRBD1. The CDR3 sequence is 13 residues long. The germline CDR1 and CDR2 sequences are SQVTM and ANQGSEA. V dropped 6 bases and J dropped 5; count of bases not matched to a gene: 6. CDR3 sequence reads: CSVRDRGTGELFF. The CDR3 coding sequence is TGCAGCGTCCGGGACAGAGGGACCGGGGAGCTGTTTTTT.

This clonotype occurred a few times. The rearrangement uses TRBV20-1 and TRBJ2-1, with D uncertain. The CDR3 loop spans 12 amino acids. The V gene's germline CDR1 is DFQATT and CDR2 SNEGSKA (reference sequence). Trimming removed 0 bases from V and 7 bases from J, with 7 bases in between. CDR3 sequence (DNA): TGCAGTGCTAGAGAGGCCCTGAATGAGCAGTTCTTC. Translation: CSAREALNEQFF.

Worth noting for this clonotype: It is unclear where the CDR3 begins or ends on the DNA, so no DNA is shown, and the CDR3 is as TCRdb lists it. This chain joins TRBV3-2 and TRBJ2-7; no check of the table's D call, TRBD2, against the DNA was made. TRBV3-2 is a recognized pseudogene. The length of the CDR3 is 15 amino acids, counting both ends. The CDR3 sequence: CASSQVASGIYEQYF.

There are a few counts of this clonotype. This chain connects TRBV24-1 to TRBJ1-2, with D tentatively TRBD1 (5 bases). V was clipped by 3 bases and J by 3 bases, with 13 bases between them. Germline assignment: CDR1 KGHDR and CDR2 SFDVKD. The CDR3 has 15 amino acids. Here the CDR3 DNA reads TGTGCCACCAGTGATCCCGGGACCGAGTACTATGGCTACACCTTC. Amino acids: CATSDPGTEYYGYTF.